Listed here are 17 T cell receptor beta chains from one sample, sequenced in a study of shared clonotypes between healthy human individuals. Using immunoSEQ multiplex PCR, the repertoire was profiled, and TCRdb retains in-frame clones only, with some absent. The sample yields more than 1,200,000 clones, less than 99% seen once. The specimen was naive CD4+ T cells sorted from blood. Subset here: CD45RA+ positively selected. The receptors were gathered from a man aged 25-40 years in good health.

The gene calls are TRBV18 and TRBJ2-7; D is unresolved. CDR3 length: 15 amino acids. Trimming shortened V by 0 bases and J by 3 bases, and 12 bases separated the two germline ends. Germline CDR1 and CDR2: KGHSH and LQKENI. This CDR3 is CASSPPSKPNYEQYF. CDR3 bases: TGTGCCAGCTCACCACCGAGTAAGCCTAACTACGAGCAGTACTTC. Looking up the rest from reference TRBV18 and TRBJ2-7 gives the full variable domain: NAGVMQNPRHLVRRRGQEARLRCSPMKGHSHVYWYRQLPEEGLKFMVYLQKENIIDESGMPKERFSAEFPKEGPSILRIQQVVRGDSAAYFCASSPPSKPNYEQYFGPGTRLTVT.

The V gene is TRBV6-6, the J gene TRBJ2-1; possible D gene TRBD2, 5 bases. CDR1 and CDR2 (germline): MNHNY, SVGAGI (reference sequence). V was clipped by 9 bases and J by 6 bases, with 18 bases between them. The CDR3 runs to 14 residues. CDR3 coding DNA: TGTGCCAGTGGAGCCAGCGGAGCTTCCAATGAGCAGTTCTTC. Translation gives CASGASGASNEQFF.

Here the CDR3 reads CASSLVVRDRDPGELFF. CDR3 nucleotides: TGCGCCAGCAGCTTAGTGGTCCGGGACAGGGATCCCGGGGAGCTGTTTTTT. V gene TRBV5-1 combines with J gene TRBJ2-2, with 9 bases matching TRBD1. V was clipped by 2 bases and J by 6 bases; unmatched bases: 11. Germline CDR1 SGHRS, CDR2 YFSETQ. The CDR3 is 17 residues long.

The V and J genes are TRBV18 and TRBJ2-2; 11 nucleotides line up with TRBD2. The CDR3 runs 19 residues. CDR1 and CDR2 from the germline V gene are KGHSH and LQKENI. J lost 0 bases, V lost 4 bases, and 10 bases had no gene match. The CDR3 nucleotides are TGTGCCAGCTCACTCAGGGGGACTAGCGGATTCGCGAACACCGGGGAGCTGTTTTTT. It is translated as CASSLRGTSGFANTGELFF.

The chain employs TRBV9 and TRBJ2-7; possible D gene TRBD2, 6 bases. The CDR3 is made up of 13 amino acids. Trimming removed 3 bases from V and 6 bases from J, with 13 bases in between. The V gene's germline CDR1 is SGDLS and CDR2 YYNGEE. CDR3: CASSDHLGGEQYF. The CDR3 region has the DNA TGTGCCAGCAGCGACCATTTGGGGGGCGAGCAGTACTTC.

V gene TRBV6-5 combines with J gene TRBJ2-7, with 9 bases aligning to TRBD1. This CDR3 has 15 residues. Germline CDR1 is MNHEY and CDR2 is SVGAGI. Losses at the gene ends were 7 bases for V and 5 bases for J; bases not matched to a gene: 12. CDR3 residues: CASTHSGTGFDEQYF. CDR3 nucleotides: TGTGCCAGCACCCATTCGGGGACAGGGTTTGACGAGCAGTACTTC.

This chain joins TRBV4-3 and TRBJ1-5, with D unclear. Germline CDR1 and CDR2: LGHNA and YSLEER. Trimming stripped 0 bases from V and 2 bases from J, with 5 bases between. The length of the CDR3 is 14 residues. The CDR3 here is CASSQDQGNQPQHF. The DNA of the CDR3 is TGCGCCAGCAGCCAAGATCAGGGCAATCAGCCCCAGCATTTT.

The chain is built from TRBV7-9 and TRBJ2-1; D possibly corresponds to TRBD2 (6 bases). Germline loops: CDR1 SEHNR, CDR2 FQNEAQ (reference sequence). The CDR3 consists of 16 residues. V lost 2 bases to trimming and J lost 4 bases, with 15 bases between them. This chain's CDR3 is CASSLNHRRDYNEQFF. The CDR3 coding sequence is TGTGCCAGCAGCTTAAATCATCGGCGGGATTACAATGAGCAGTTCTTC.

The CDR3 DNA reads as TGTGCCAGCAGCATCGGACTCGAGCAGTACTTC. This sequence encodes CASSIGLEQYF. This chain joins TRBV7-9 and TRBJ2-7, with D possibly matching TRBD2 (5 bases). V was trimmed by 5 bases and J by 6 bases, leaving 8 bases between them. The germline V gene has CDR1 SEHNR and CDR2 FQNEAQ (reference sequence). CDR3 size: 11 residues.

The rearrangement links TRBV20-1 to TRBJ2-5; D unclear. CDR1 and CDR2 from the germline V gene are DFQATT and SNEGSKA (reference sequence). V was trimmed by 2 bases and J by 2 bases, leaving 3 bases between them. CDR3 length: 11 residues. For the CDR3, the DNA is TGCAGTGCTAGATGGCAAGAGACCCAGTACTTC. Protein product: CSARWQETQYF.

The rearrangement uses TRBV25-1 and TRBJ2-5; D is unresolved. The CDR3 is 15 amino acids. Germline CDR1 and CDR2: MGHDK and SYGVNS. Trimming pared 5 bases from V and 1 base from J, leaving 14 bases between. The CDR3 region is CASSPPVTAQETQYF. In DNA form, the CDR3 reads TGTGCCAGCAGTCCCCCCGTCACCGCCCAAGAGACCCAGTACTTC.

The chain couples TRBV11-3 to TRBJ2-1; 14 nucleotides match TRBD2. This CDR3 is built from 16 residues. V shed 5 bases and J 2 bases; nucleotides not matched to a gene: 2. CDR1 is SGHNT and CDR2 is YENEEA in the germline V gene. The CDR3 protein is CASSGGLAGAYNEQFF. DNA for the CDR3: TGTGCCAGCAGCGGGGGACTAGCGGGAGCCTACAATGAGCAGTTCTTC.

The V gene is TRBV7-8, the J gene TRBJ2-2; 8 bases are a match to TRBD2. The J segment lost 3 bases and the V segment lost 1 base, leaving 7 bases of the junction unmatched. The V gene's germline CDR1 is SGHVS and CDR2 FQNEAQ. CDR3 length: 17 residues. CDR3 residues: CASSLGSQREYTGELFF. The CDR3 bases are TGTGCCAGCAGCTTAGGGTCTCAGCGGGAGTACACCGGGGAGCTGTTTTTT.

The CDR3 DNA reads as TGTGCCAGCACCGGGCGGGGGTTGAACACTGAAGCTTTCTTT. Encoded protein: CASTGRGLNTEAFF. The chain carries TRBV13 and TRBJ1-1, with D perhaps TRBD1 (5 bases). Per germline, CDR1 PRHDT and CDR2 FYEKMQ (reference sequence). The CDR3 has 14 amino acids. Trimming took off 7 bases at V and 0 bases at J, with 12 bases between the two ends.

This clone was observed once. Other nucleotide sequences from this sample produce the same CDR3. This chain connects TRBV5-1 to TRBJ2-5, with 9 nucleotides matching TRBD1. Trimming cost V 2 bases and J 5 bases; bases outside gene matches: 4. The germline gives CDR1 SGHRS, CDR2 YFSETQ. The CDR3 extends over 14 amino acids. DNA for the CDR3: TGCGCCAGCAGCTTCGGGACAGGGCAGGAGACCCAGTACTTC. This encodes CASSFGTGQETQYF.

The chain employs TRBV5-1 and TRBJ2-7; D is perhaps TRBD1 (6 bases). The ends were cut back, 1 base at V and 3 bases at J, with 14 bases in the middle. There are 15 residues in the CDR3. Germline V gene lookup returns CDR1 SGHRS and CDR2 YFSETQ. CDR3 in amino acids: CASSLIDRRNYEQYF. The CDR3 DNA follows: TGCGCCAGCAGCTTGATTGACAGGAGGAACTACGAGCAGTACTTC.

The J gene is TRBJ1-3, the V gene TRBV10-3, with D perhaps matching TRBD1 (5 bases). The CDR3 contains 13 residues. V gave up 11 bases and J gave up 4 bases, with 15 bases separating them. The V gene's germline CDR1 is ENHRY and CDR2 SYGVKD. The chain's CDR3 is CASVGGVGNTIYF. The CDR3 DNA is TGTGCCTCCGTTGGGGGGGTCGGAAACACCATATATTTT.